The 9 T cell receptor beta chains below all came from one sample that was sequenced in a study of blood T cell repertoires in COVID-19. The assay was immunoSEQ multiplex PCR, and TCRdb's table has in-frame clones only and misses some. Of approximately 170,000 clones in the sample, 85% to 90% were seen once. The sequencing sample was made of peripheral blood. The receptors were sampled from a woman aged 65 to 85 with acute or convalescent COVID-19.

V usage is TRBV30 and J usage is TRBJ1-1, with D perhaps matching TRBD1 (5 bases). V was trimmed by 1 base and J by 4 bases, leaving 7 bases between them. The length of the CDR3 is 12 residues. CDR1 and CDR2 from the germline V gene are GTSNPN and SVGIG (reference sequence). DNA for the CDR3: TGTGCCTGGAGTGGCCAGGGCACTGAAGCTTTCTTT. Its translation: CAWSGQGTEAFF.

The chain combines TRBV24-1 with TRBJ1-2; 8 nucleotides agree with TRBD1. The CDR3 runs to 14 residues. The V segment lost 4 bases and the J segment 8 bases; nucleotides outside the gene matches: 8. From germline, CDR1 is KGHDR and CDR2 SFDVKD. Written as DNA, the CDR3 is TGTGCCACCAGTGACCCCTCGACAGGGGACGGCTACACCTTC. The encoded protein is CATSDPSTGDGYTF.

This clone was observed a handful of times. CDR3 nucleotides: TGTGCCAGCAGAATCGTCCGCTCAACAGGGGCAACTAATGAAAAACTGTTTTTT. It specifies CASRIVRSTGATNEKLFF. This chain uses TRBV4-2 with TRBJ1-4; TRBD1 matches 7 bases. This CDR3 has 18 residues. Germline loops: CDR1 LGHNA, CDR2 YNFKEQ. V lost 6 bases and J lost 0; bases outside the gene matches: 13.

The CDR3 DNA sequence: TGTGCCAGTAGCGAGTCCCGGGACAGGGCGAACACTGAAGCTTTCTTT. As protein: CASSESRDRANTEAFF. The rearrangement links TRBV19 to TRBJ1-1; 9 bases fit TRBD1. V was clipped by 6 bases and J by 1 base; unmatched bases: 9. Germline lookup yields CDR1 LNHDA and CDR2 SQIVND (reference sequence). This CDR3 contains 16 residues.

The chain combines TRBV27 with TRBJ2-1; TRBD2 matches at 11 bases. The junction had 6 bases not matched to a gene; V was cut back by 7 bases and J by 7 bases. This CDR3 contains 14 residues. CDR1 MNHEY and CDR2 SMNVEV come from the germline V gene (reference sequence). The CDR3 nucleotides read TGTGCCAGCACCCCTCGACTAGCGGGGAATGAGCAGTTCTTC. Amino acids: CASTPRLAGNEQFF.

This chain connects TRBV11-2 to TRBJ2-7; no definite D call. V shed 5 bases and J shed 3 bases, with 14 bases lying between them. This CDR3 has 14 residues. Germline-derived CDR1 and CDR2 are SGHAT and FQNNGV. CDR3 residues: CASSPPGSLYEQYF. In DNA form, the CDR3 reads TGTGCCAGCAGCCCGCCGGGTTCCCTCTACGAGCAGTACTTC.

The genes are TRBV12-3 or TRBV12-4 and TRBJ1-1; D uncertain. This CDR3 is built from 12 residues. V lost 3 bases and J 7 bases, leaving 9 bases between the germline ends. CDR3 amino acids: CASSFVRSEAFF. CDR3 nucleotides: TGTGCCAGCAGTTTTGTACGGAGTGAAGCTTTCTTT.

This sequence joins TRBV20-1 and TRBJ1-2, with TRBD1 matching 8 bases. V shed 6 bases, J shed 7 bases, and the junction held 4 bases outside the gene matches. CDR1 is DFQATT, CDR2 SNEGSKA, per germline (reference sequence). CDR3 length: 11 residues. The CDR3 loop is CSAIGQGGYTF. The CDR3 coding sequence is TGCAGTGCCATCGGACAGGGTGGCTACACCTTC.

As regards this clone: A junction end diverges from the germline sequence, so it may reflect a read error. In DNA form, the CDR3 reads TGTGCCTGGAGACAACAGGGGAACCCTGAAGCTTTCTTT. Amino acid sequence: CAWRQQGNPEAFF. The chain has TRBV30 and TRBJ1-1; 7 bases line up with TRBD1. CDR1 is GTSNPN and CDR2 is SVGIG in the germline V gene (reference sequence). The CDR3 is 13 residues long.